The rows below give T cell receptor beta chains drawn from one sample of a study of blood T cell repertoires in COVID-19. The protocol was immunoSEQ multiplex PCR, while the TCRdb copy is restricted to in-frame clones and leaves out a portion. The sample has approximately 72,000 clones; roughly 80% are singletons. What was sequenced was peripheral blood. The receptors were gathered from an elderly woman with acute or convalescent COVID-19. CDR3s include the opening cysteine and the closing phenylalanine or tryptophan. The D gene is left open where the match is weak. For some rows the clone size is stated as once, few or many, or as a class when expanded; others skip it.

V gene,clone size,CDR3 length,J gene,D gene,CDR3 protein,CDR3 DNA
TRBV19,.,13,TRBJ2-3,.,CASSWLATDTQYF,TGTGCCAGTAGTTGGCTAGCGACAGATACGCAGTATTTT
TRBV29-1,.,12,TRBJ2-7,TRBD1,CSVDPTGGEQYF,TGCAGCGTTGATCCGACAGGGGGGGAGCAGTACTTC
TRBV6-2/TRBV6-3,.,14,TRBJ1-1,TRBD1,CASSYTGGRTEAFF,TGTGCCAGCAGTTACACAGGGGGGCGGACTGAAGCTTTCTTT
TRBV5-1,.,11,TRBJ1-1,TRBD1,CASSLQGVAFF,TGCGCCAGCAGCCTACAGGGGGTAGCTTTCTTT
TRBV7-6,.,13,TRBJ2-7,TRBD2,CASSLSGAYEQYF,TGTGCCAGCAGCCTGAGCGGGGCCTACGAGCAGTACTTC
TRBV30,.,13,TRBJ1-1,TRBD1,CAWRTPGGTEAFF,TGTGCCTGGAGAACCCCAGGGGGAACTGAAGCTTTCTTT
TRBV25-1,.,15,TRBJ2-1,TRBD2,CASSELSGGYNEQFF,TGTGCCAGCAGTGAGCTGAGCGGGGGTTACAATGAGCAGTTCTTC
TRBV6-5,.,14,TRBJ1-1,.,CASELGTGNTEAFF,TGTGCCAGCGAACTCGGAACAGGGAACACTGAAGCTTTCTTT
TRBV29-1,.,16,TRBJ2-1,TRBD2,CSVVSGRASLGNEQFF,TGCAGCGTCGTTAGCGGGAGGGCCTCTTTGGGGAATGAGCAGTTCTTC
TRBV16,once,15,TRBJ2-2,TRBD2,CASSPSGDNTGELFF,TGTGCCAGCAGTCCTAGCGGGGACAACACCGGGGAGCTGTTTTTT
TRBV4-2,.,15,TRBJ2-7,TRBD2,CASSQDRTLAYEQYF,TGTGCCAGCAGCCAAGATCGGACACTAGCGTACGAGCAGTACTTC
TRBV5-1,.,15,TRBJ2-2,.,CASSPGTGNTGELFF,TGCGCCAGCAGCCCGGGGACTGGGAACACCGGGGAGCTGTTTTTT
TRBV2,few,15,TRBJ1-4,TRBD1,CASRNQGAINEKLFF,TGTGCCAGCAGGAACCAGGGGGCTATTAATGAAAAACTGTTTTTT
TRBV10-3,.,13,TRBJ2-5,.,CAISESLGATQYF,TGTGCCATCAGTGAGTCCCTGGGGGCGACCCAGTACTTC
TRBV27,once,14,TRBJ1-6,TRBD1,CASNIQGPNSPLHF,TGTGCCAGCAACATACAGGGGCCGAATTCACCCCTCCACTTT
TRBV29-1,once,14,TRBJ2-2,TRBD1,CSVVEGTGTGELFF,TGCAGCGTTGTTGAAGGGACAGGGACCGGGGAGCTGTTTTTT
TRBV6-6,.,17,TRBJ2-5,TRBD2,CASSPPASGRASETQYF,TGTGCCAGCAGTCCCCCCGCTAGCGGGAGGGCCTCGGAGACCCAGTACTTC
TRBV6-6,.,14,TRBJ2-4,.,CASSSPEPKNIQYF,TGTGCCAGCAGTTCGCCGGAGCCCAAAAACATTCAGTACTTC
TRBV2,once,16,TRBJ2-5,.,CASRKINRPSQETQYF,TGTGCCAGCAGGAAGATCAACAGGCCCTCACAAGAGACCCAGTACTTC
TRBV29-1,.,14,TRBJ2-1,TRBD2,CSVGSGSPHNEQFF,TGCAGCGTTGGAAGCGGGAGTCCCCACAATGAGCAGTTCTTC
TRBV5-4,.,15,TRBJ1-1,.,CASSLEWTAHTEAFF,TGTGCCAGCAGCTTGGAATGGACAGCCCACACTGAAGCTTTCTTT
TRBV2,.,17,TRBJ2-3,TRBD1,CASSGNPGQGKADTQYF,TGTGCCAGCAGTGGAAACCCGGGACAGGGGAAGGCAGATACGCAGTATTTT
TRBV5-1,.,15,TRBJ2-7,TRBD1,CASSSTTGVSYEQYF,TGCGCCAGCAGCTCGACTACAGGGGTCTCCTACGAGCAGTACTTC
TRBV7-9,.,13,TRBJ2-2,TRBD1,CASSVPGQGGLFF,TGTGCCAGCAGCGTGCCGGGACAGGGGGGGCTGTTTTTT
TRBV20-1,.,13,TRBJ2-7,.,CSASKPGTSEQYF,TGCAGTGCTAGTAAGCCAGGGACTTCGGAGCAGTACTTC
TRBV19,.,13,TRBJ1-1,.,CASKASGNTEAFF,TGTGCCAGTAAGGCCTCGGGTAACACTGAAGCTTTCTTT
TRBV2,.,15,TRBJ1-2,TRBD1,CASSGGTAGYYGYTF,TGTGCCAGCAGTGGCGGGACAGCCGGGTATTATGGCTACACCTTC
TRBV27,once,14,TRBJ2-7,TRBD1,CASSDRQGVYEQYF,TGTGCCAGCAGTGATCGACAGGGGGTCTACGAGCAGTACTTC
TRBV5-1,.,18,TRBJ1-2,TRBD1,CASSLTGGGFGANYGYTF,TGCGCCAGCAGCTTGACAGGGGGCGGATTTGGAGCTAACTATGGCTACACCTTC
TRBV6-2/TRBV6-3,few,15,TRBJ1-1,.,CASSHGLAMDTEAFF,TGTGCCAGCAGTCATGGTCTGGCAATGGACACTGAAGCTTTCTTT
TRBV12-3/TRBV12-4,.,13,TRBJ1-2,TRBD1,CASSWDSNYGYTF,TGTGCCAGCAGTTGGGACAGTAACTATGGCTACACCTTC
TRBV7-3,.,15,TRBJ2-3,TRBD1,CASSPTGEPTDTQYF,TGTGCCAGCAGCCCGACAGGGGAGCCCACAGATACGCAGTATTTT